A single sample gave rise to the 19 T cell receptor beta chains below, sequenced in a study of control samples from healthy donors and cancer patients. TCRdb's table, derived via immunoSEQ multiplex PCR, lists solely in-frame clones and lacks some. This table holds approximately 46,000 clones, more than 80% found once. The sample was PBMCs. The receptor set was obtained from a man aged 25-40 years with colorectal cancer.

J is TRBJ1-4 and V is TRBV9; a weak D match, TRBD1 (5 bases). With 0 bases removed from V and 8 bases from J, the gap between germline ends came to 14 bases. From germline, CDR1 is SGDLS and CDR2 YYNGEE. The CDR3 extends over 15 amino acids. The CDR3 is CASSVDPGMDEKLFF. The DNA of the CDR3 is TGTGCCAGCAGCGTAGATCCAGGGATGGACGAAAAACTGTTTTTT.

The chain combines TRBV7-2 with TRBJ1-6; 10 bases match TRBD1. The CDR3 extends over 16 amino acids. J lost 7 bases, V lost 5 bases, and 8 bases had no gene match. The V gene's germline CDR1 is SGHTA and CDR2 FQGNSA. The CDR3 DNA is TGTGCCAGCAGCCCTTGGCGGGGACAGGGGAATTCACCCCTCCACTTT. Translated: CASSPWRGQGNSPLHF.

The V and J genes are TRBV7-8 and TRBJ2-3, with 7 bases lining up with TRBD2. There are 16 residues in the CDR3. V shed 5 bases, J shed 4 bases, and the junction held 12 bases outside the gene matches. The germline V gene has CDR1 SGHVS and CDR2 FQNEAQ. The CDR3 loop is CASSERTSQYSDTQYF. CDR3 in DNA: TGTGCCAGCAGCGAAAGGACTAGTCAGTATTCAGATACGCAGTATTTT. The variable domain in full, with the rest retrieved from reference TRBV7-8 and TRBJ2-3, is GAGVSQSPRYKVAKRGQDVALRCDPISGHVSLFWYQQALGQGPEFLTYFQNEAQLDKSGLPSDRFFAERPEGSVSTLKIQRTQQEDSAVYLCASSERTSQYSDTQYFGPGTRLTVL.

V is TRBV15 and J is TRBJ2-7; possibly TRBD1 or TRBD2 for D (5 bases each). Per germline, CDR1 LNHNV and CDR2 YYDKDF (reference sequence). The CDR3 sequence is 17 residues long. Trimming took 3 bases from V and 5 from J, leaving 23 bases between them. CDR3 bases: TGTGCCACCAGCAGCTTCCTTATAGGGGCCGGGGACGACGAGCAGTACGTC. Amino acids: CATSSFLIGAGDDEQYV.

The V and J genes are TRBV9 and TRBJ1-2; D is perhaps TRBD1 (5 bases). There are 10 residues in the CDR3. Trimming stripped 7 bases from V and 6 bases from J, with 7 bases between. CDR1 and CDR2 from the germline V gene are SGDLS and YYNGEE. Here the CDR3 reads CASRRDGYTF. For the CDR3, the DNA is TGTGCCAGCCGCAGGGATGGCTACACCTTC.

CDR3 coding DNA: TGTGCCAGCAGCCTGGCGGTTAGCACAGATACGCAGTATTTT. Amino acid sequence: CASSLAVSTDTQYF. The chain has TRBV11-2 and TRBJ2-3; D unresolved. The CDR3 consists of 14 residues. Trimming pared 5 bases from V and 0 bases from J, leaving 9 bases between. From germline, CDR1 is SGHAT and CDR2 FQNNGV.

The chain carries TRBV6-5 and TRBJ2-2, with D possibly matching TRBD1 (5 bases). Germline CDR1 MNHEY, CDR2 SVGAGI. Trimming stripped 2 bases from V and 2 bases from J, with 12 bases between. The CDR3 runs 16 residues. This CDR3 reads CASSYQQGANTGELFF. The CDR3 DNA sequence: TGTGCCAGCAGTTACCAGCAGGGTGCCAACACCGGGGAGCTGTTTTTT.

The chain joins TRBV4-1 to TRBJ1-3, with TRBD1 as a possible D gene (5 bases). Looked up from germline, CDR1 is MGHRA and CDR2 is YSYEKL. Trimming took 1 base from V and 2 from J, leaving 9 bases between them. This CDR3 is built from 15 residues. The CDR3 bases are TGCGCCAGCAGCCAAGTGGGGGGGACTGGAAACACCATATATTTT. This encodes CASSQVGGTGNTIYF.

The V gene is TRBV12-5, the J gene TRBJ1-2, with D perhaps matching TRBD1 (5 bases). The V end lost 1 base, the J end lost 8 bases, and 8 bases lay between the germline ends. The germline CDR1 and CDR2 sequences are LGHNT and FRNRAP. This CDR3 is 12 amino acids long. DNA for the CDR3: TGTGCTAGTGGTTTGGGGGCAGGGGGCTACACCTTC. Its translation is CASGLGAGGYTF. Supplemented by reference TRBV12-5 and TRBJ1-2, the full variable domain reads DARVTQTPRHKVTEMGQEVTMRCQPILGHNTVFWYRQTMMQGLELLAYFRNRAPLDDSGMPKDRFSAEMPDATLATLKIQPSEPRDSAVYFCASGLGAGGYTFGSGTRLTVV.

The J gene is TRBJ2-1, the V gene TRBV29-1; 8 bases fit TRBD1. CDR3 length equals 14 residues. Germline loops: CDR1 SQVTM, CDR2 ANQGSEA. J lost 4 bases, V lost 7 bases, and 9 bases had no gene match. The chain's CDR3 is CSAAGTGDYNEQFF. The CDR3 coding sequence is TGCAGCGCCGCCGGGACAGGAGATTACAATGAGCAGTTCTTC.

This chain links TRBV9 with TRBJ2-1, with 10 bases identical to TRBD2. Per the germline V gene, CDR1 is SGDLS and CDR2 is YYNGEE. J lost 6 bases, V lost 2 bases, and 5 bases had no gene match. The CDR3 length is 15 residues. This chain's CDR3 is CASSVGLAVTNEQFF. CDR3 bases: TGTGCCAGCAGCGTCGGACTAGCGGTTACCAATGAGCAGTTCTTC.

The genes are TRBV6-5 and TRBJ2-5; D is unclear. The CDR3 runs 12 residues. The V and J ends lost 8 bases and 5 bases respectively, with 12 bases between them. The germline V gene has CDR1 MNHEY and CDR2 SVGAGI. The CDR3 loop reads CASLRVGETQYF. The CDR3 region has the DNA TGTGCCAGCCTTAGGGTGGGGGAGACCCAGTACTTC.

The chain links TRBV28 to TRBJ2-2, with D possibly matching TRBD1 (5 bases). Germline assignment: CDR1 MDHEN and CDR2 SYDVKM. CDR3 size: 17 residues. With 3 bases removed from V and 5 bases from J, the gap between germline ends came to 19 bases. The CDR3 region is CASSLGQGHSWTGELFF. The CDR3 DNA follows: TGTGCCAGCAGTTTGGGGCAGGGTCATAGCTGGACCGGGGAGCTGTTTTTT.

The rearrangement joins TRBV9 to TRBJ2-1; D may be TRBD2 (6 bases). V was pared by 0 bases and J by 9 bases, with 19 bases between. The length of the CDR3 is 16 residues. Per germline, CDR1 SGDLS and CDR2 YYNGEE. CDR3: CASSVGDSLGWGEQFF. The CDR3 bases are TGTGCCAGCAGCGTAGGGGACTCCTTGGGGTGGGGTGAGCAGTTCTTC.

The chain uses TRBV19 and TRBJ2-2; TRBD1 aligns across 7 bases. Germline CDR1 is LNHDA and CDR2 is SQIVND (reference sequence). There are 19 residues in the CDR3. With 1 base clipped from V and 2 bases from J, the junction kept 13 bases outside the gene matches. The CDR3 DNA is TGTGCCAGTAGTATAGGTTCGACAGGGCCCCGACTTAACACCGGGGAGCTGTTTTTT. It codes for CASSIGSTGPRLNTGELFF. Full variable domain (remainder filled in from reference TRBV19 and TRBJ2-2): DGGITQSPKYLFRKEGQNVTLSCEQNLNHDAMYWYRQDPGQGLRLIYYSQIVNDFQKGDIAEGYSVSREKKESFPLTVTSAQKNPTAFYLCASSIGSTGPRLNTGELFFGEGSRLTVL.

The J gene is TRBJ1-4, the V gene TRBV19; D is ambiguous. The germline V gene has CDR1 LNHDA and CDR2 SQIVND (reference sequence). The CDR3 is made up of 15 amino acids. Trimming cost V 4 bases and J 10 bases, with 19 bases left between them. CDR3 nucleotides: TGTGCCAGTAGTAGAACAGTCCTTCTGGGTGGAAAACTGTTTTTT. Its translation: CASSRTVLLGGKLFF. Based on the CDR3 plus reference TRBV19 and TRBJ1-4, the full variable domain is DGGITQSPKYLFRKEGQNVTLSCEQNLNHDAMYWYRQDPGQGLRLIYYSQIVNDFQKGDIAEGYSVSREKKESFPLTVTSAQKNPTAFYLCASSRTVLLGGKLFFGSGTQLSVL.

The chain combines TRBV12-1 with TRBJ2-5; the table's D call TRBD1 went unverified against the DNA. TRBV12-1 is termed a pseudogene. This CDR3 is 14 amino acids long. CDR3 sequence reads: CASSFNAGLKTQYF. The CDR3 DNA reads TGTGCCAGCAGCTTTAATGCAGGGCTAAAGACCCAGTACTTC.

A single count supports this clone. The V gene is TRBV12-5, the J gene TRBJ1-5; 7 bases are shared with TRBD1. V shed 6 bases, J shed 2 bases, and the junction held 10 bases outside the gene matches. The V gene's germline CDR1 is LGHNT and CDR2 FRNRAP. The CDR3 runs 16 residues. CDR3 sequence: CASGPPRGGGNQPQHF. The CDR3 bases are TGTGCTAGTGGACCACCCAGGGGGGGCGGCAATCAGCCCCAGCATTTT.

DNA for the CDR3: TGTGCCAGTAAAAAGGGGGAAAGTCAGCCCCAGCATTTT. This codes for CASKKGESQPQHF. V and J are TRBV19 and TRBJ1-5, with D tentatively TRBD1 (6 bases). Per the germline V gene, CDR1 is LNHDA and CDR2 is SQIVND (reference sequence). The length of the CDR3 is 13 residues. Trimming took 7 bases from V and 6 from J, leaving 13 bases between them. The entire variable domain, with the rest obtained from reference TRBV19 and TRBJ1-5, is as follows: DGGITQSPKYLFRKEGQNVTLSCEQNLNHDAMYWYRQDPGQGLRLIYYSQIVNDFQKGDIAEGYSVSREKKESFPLTVTSAQKNPTAFYLCASKKGESQPQHFGDGTRLSIL.